The 19 T cell receptor beta chains below come from one sample, sequenced in a study of regulatory T cells in long-lasting Graves disease. Documented time point: newly diagnosed GD, antithyroid drugs for less than 3 months. Construction of the TCR library relied on RNA isolated from PBMCs. CDR3 regions were amplified by Arm-PCR using iRepertoire HTBI primers to build TCR beta libraries. Each CDR3 protein gets one entry after TCRdb re-called the multiplex PCR reads with MiXCR. The top ten hold about 8.9% of the sample, which has 550,000 or so distinct CDR3 sequences, around 11% seen once. Separately, the same data were catalogued under a study of T cells in Graves' hyperthyroidism and ophthalmopathy.

The sample consisted of peripheral blood mononuclear cells (PBMCs), taken at new diagnosis, from a patient treated with antithyroid drugs. The receptors derive from a woman in her 30s with Graves disease.

This clonotype has ten or more counts. V gene TRBV28 combines with J gene TRBJ1-2, with a weak D call TRBD1 (5 bases). The V end was cut by 6 bases, the J end by 6 bases, with 17 bases between. Germline loops: CDR1 MDHEN, CDR2 SYDVKM. This CDR3 has 14 amino acids. The CDR3 sequence: CASSLIAGGDGYTF. The CDR3, as DNA: TGTGCCAGCAGCCTTATCGCCGGGGGGGATGGCTACACCTTC.

This clonotype was counted at least ten times. The gene calls are TRBV2 and TRBJ2-2; 7 bases map to TRBD1. Per the germline V gene, CDR1 is SNHLY and CDR2 is FYNNEI. CDR3 size: 14 residues. Losses at the gene ends were 1 base for V and 7 bases for J; bases not matched to a gene: 3. Written as DNA, the CDR3 is TGTGCCAGCAGTGAAGACAGGGGAGTCGGGGAGCTGTTTTTT. Translation gives CASSEDRGVGELFF. Full variable domain (rest looked up from reference TRBV2 and TRBJ2-2): EPEVTQTPSHQVTQMGQEVILRCVPISNHLYFYWYRQILGQKVEFLVSFYNNEISEKSEIFDDQFSVERPDGSNFTLKIRSTKLEDSAMYFCASSEDRGVGELFFGEGSRLTVL.

This clonotype was detected many times. The chain has TRBV27 and TRBJ1-2; D gene uncertain. Per the germline V gene, CDR1 is MNHEY and CDR2 is SMNVEV (reference sequence). The CDR3 runs to 11 residues. V was cut by 8 bases and J by 4 bases, with 8 bases left in between. The CDR3 sequence: CASGEGYGYTF. The CDR3 DNA sequence: TGTGCCAGCGGCGAGGGCTATGGCTACACCTTC.

In its sample, this clonotype was seen once. V is TRBV5-1 and J is TRBJ2-5, with TRBD2 matching 8 bases. There are 15 residues in the CDR3. Trimming cost V 4 bases and J 2 bases; bases outside gene matches: 7. Germline V CDR1 and CDR2: SGHRS, YFSETQ. The CDR3 spells CASSDLGLAQETQYF. As DNA, the CDR3 is TGCGCCAGCAGCGATCTTGGACTAGCTCAAGAGACCCAGTACTTC.

This clonotype showed up just a few times. The J gene is TRBJ1-2, the V gene TRBV30; unclear D gene. The germline CDR1 and CDR2 sequences are GTSNPN and SVGIG (reference sequence). Trimming shortened V by 0 bases and J by 7 bases, and 21 bases separated the two germline ends. This CDR3 contains 16 residues. This chain's CDR3 is CAWSVGRARYTSGYTF. The DNA for the CDR3 is TGTGCCTGGAGTGTGGGGAGGGCACGGTATACGAGTGGCTACACCTTC.

This clonotype was recorded at least ten times. The CDR3 is CATSRVGGTTDTQYF. CDR3 nucleotides: TGTGCCACCAGCAGAGTGGGCGGAACCACAGATACGCAGTATTTT. The chain has TRBV15 and TRBJ2-3; D unresolved. The CDR3 extends over 15 amino acids. V lost 1 base and J lost 2, with 10 bases in between. The germline V gene has CDR1 LNHNV and CDR2 YYDKDF (reference sequence).

Many counts were recorded for this clonotype. This chain joins TRBV30 and TRBJ1-2; the D is unclear. The germline V gene encodes CDR1 GTSNPN and CDR2 SVGIG (reference sequence). This CDR3 is 12 amino acids long. V was pared by 2 bases and J by 3 bases, with 7 bases between. The CDR3 here is CAWSFGDYGYTF. DNA for the CDR3: TGTGCCTGGAGTTTTGGGGACTATGGCTACACCTTC.

This clonotype was seen ten or more times. This chain joins TRBV20-1 and TRBJ1-2; a possible D gene is TRBD1 (5 bases). Germline lookup yields CDR1 DFQATT and CDR2 SNEGSKA (reference sequence). With 4 bases removed from V and 7 bases from J, the gap between germline ends came to 13 bases. The CDR3 contains 12 residues. The CDR3 DNA sequence: TGCAGTGCTACAGGGCCCTATGGTGGCTACACCTTC. Translating it yields CSATGPYGGYTF.

Ten or more counts support this clonotype. The gene calls are TRBV14 and TRBJ2-3, with D possibly being TRBD2 (5 bases). Germline V gives CDR1 SGHDN, CDR2 FVKESK. The CDR3 extends over 14 amino acids. The germline V and J ends were trimmed by 3 bases and 6 bases, with 13 bases remaining between them. This CDR3 reads CASSQSLRGDTQYF. DNA of the CDR3: TGTGCCAGCAGCCAGAGCCTCCGAGGGGATACGCAGTATTTT.

The chain carries TRBV3-1 and TRBJ1-1; 7 bases map to TRBD1. J was trimmed by 0 bases and V by 3 bases; bases with no gene match: 7. CDR1 and CDR2 (germline): LGHDT, YNNKEL (reference sequence). The CDR3 has 16 residues. CDR3 nucleotide sequence: TGTGCCAGCAGCCACCTACCGGGACAGTTGAACACTGAAGCTTTCTTT. This sequence encodes CASSHLPGQLNTEAFF.

This clonotype was counted only a few times. A junction boundary mismatches the germline segment, possibly from a read error. The chain joins TRBV13 to TRBJ1-1; no firm D call. The germline V gene encodes CDR1 PRHDT and CDR2 FYEKMQ (reference sequence). The CDR3 extends over 14 amino acids. Here the CDR3 reads CASSPLSGHTGAFF. The CDR3 DNA follows: TGTGCCAGCAGCCCATTATCAGGTCACACTGGAGCTTTCTTT.

This clonotype appeared many times. CDR3 bases: TGTGCCAGCAGTGGAGGATTAGGTAGGGAAGCTTTCTTT. Residues: CASSGGLGREAFF. This chain uses TRBV2 with TRBJ1-1, with no clear D. Trimming removed 4 bases from V and 8 bases from J, with 14 bases in between. The CDR3 spans 13 residues. Germline values: CDR1 SNHLY, CDR2 FYNNEI.

At least ten counts were recorded for this clonotype. The J gene is TRBJ2-1, the V gene TRBV28; 9 nucleotides align to TRBD2. Trimming at V came to 7 bases and at J to 5 bases, leaving 9 bases not matched to a gene. This CDR3 comprises 15 residues. The V gene's germline CDR1 is MDHEN and CDR2 SYDVKM. The CDR3 DNA follows: TGTGCCAGCACTGAGACTAGCGGCACCGACAATGAGCAGTTCTTC. Translated: CASTETSGTDNEQFF. Looking up the rest from reference TRBV28 and TRBJ2-1 gives the full variable domain: DVKVTQSSRYLVKRTGEKVFLECVQDMDHENMFWYRQDPGLGLRLIYFSYDVKMKEKGDIPEGYSVSREKKERFSLILESASTNQTSMYLCASTETSGTDNEQFFGPGTRLTVL.

This clonotype was detected many times. V usage is TRBV9 and J usage is TRBJ1-2; 7 bases line up with TRBD1. The CDR3 consists of 14 residues. Unmatched junction bases numbered 7, after V lost 0 bases and J lost 8 bases. From germline, CDR1 is SGDLS and CDR2 YYNGEE. CDR3 nucleotide sequence: TGTGCCAGCAGCGTAGAATCCAGGGGGGGCGGCTACACCTTC. This gives the protein CASSVESRGGGYTF.

At least ten counts were recorded for this clonotype. The chain employs TRBV12-3 or TRBV12-4 and TRBJ1-5; weak D call: TRBD1 (6 bases). CDR3 length equals 13 residues. V shed 6 bases and J shed 5 bases, with 11 bases lying between them. CDR3 sequence (DNA): TGTGCCAGCAGCATACAGGGAGATCAGCCCCAGCATTTT. Its translation is CASSIQGDQPQHF.

This clonotype has a handful of counts. The CDR3 here is CASSPYRGTEAFF. The CDR3 region has the DNA TGCGCCAGCAGCCCCTACAGAGGCACTGAAGCTTTCTTT. The chain joins TRBV5-1 to TRBJ1-1; no clear D gene. Per the germline V gene, CDR1 is SGHRS and CDR2 is YFSETQ. Trimming removed 4 bases from V and 4 bases from J, with 11 bases in between. There are 13 residues in the CDR3.

The chain is built from TRBV9 and TRBJ2-4, with D perhaps TRBD2 (7 bases). The DNA end is a closer match to TRBJ2-5, so the J assignment may be wrong. This CDR3 contains 16 residues. Germline-derived CDR1 and CDR2 are SGDLS and YYNGEE. This CDR3 reads CASSVKGGGGLETQYF. CDR3 bases: TGTGCCAGCAGCGTAAAGGGGGGGGGGGGATTAGAGACCCAGTACTTC.

This clonotype was recorded at least ten times. This rearrangement joins TRBV19 to TRBJ1-1, with D tentatively TRBD1 (5 bases). V dropped 5 bases and J dropped 2 bases, with 21 bases sitting between them. Per germline, CDR1 LNHDA and CDR2 SQIVND (reference sequence). The CDR3 extends over 17 amino acids. The CDR3 DNA follows: TGTGCCAGTAGTTTTATACCCCCAGGGAGGGGTAACACTGAAGCTTTCTTT. Its translation: CASSFIPPGRGNTEAFF.

The V and J genes are TRBV10-3 and TRBJ2-7; D tentatively fits TRBD1 or TRBD2 (5 bases each). The CDR3 has 14 amino acids. The germline V gene has CDR1 ENHRY and CDR2 SYGVKD. V was trimmed by 2 bases and J by 0 bases, leaving 8 bases between them. The CDR3 region is CAISEKGSSYEQYF. As DNA, the CDR3 is TGTGCCATCAGTGAGAAGGGGAGCTCCTACGAGCAGTACTTC.